The TCR beta chain under discussion was sequenced for a study of blood T cell repertoires in COVID-19. Study at large: Some COVID-19 samples were acute and others convalescent; all came from the United States, Italy and Spain.

Germline V gene sequence: CDR1 SGHAT, CDR2 FQNNGV. This CDR3 spans 13 amino acids. V was shortened by 5 bases and J by 4 bases, with 11 bases between the two germline ends. How the authors handled the data: Cell counts per sample came from amplifying reference gene primers. This table comes from immunoSEQ multiplex PCR, and its TCRdb copy is limited to in-frame clones, with some not included. For V, J and clone size, that table is used; D and trimming come from the DNA. This table has roughly 180,000 clones, approximately 81% appearing once. The sequencing sample was made of peripheral blood. The origin of this receptor is a woman of 80 years or more with active or convalescent COVID-19. The chain recombines TRBV11-2 with TRBJ1-2, with D perhaps matching TRBD1 (5 bases). CDR3 amino acids: CASSPGLIYGYTF. The CDR3 nucleotides are TGTGCCAGCAGCCCGGGACTGATCTATGGCTACACCTTC.